This entry lists 21 T cell receptor beta chains sequenced from one sample in a study of T cells in Graves' hyperthyroidism and ophthalmopathy. Template material for amplifying TCR beta CDR3 regions consisted of RNA transcripts. During a first-round RT-PCR of the TCR CDR3, the HTBI primer set was used. TCRdb analysed the multiplex PCR reads with MiXCR anew, one entry per CDR3 protein. There are around 380,000 distinct CDR3 sequences in the sample; about 13% occur only once, and about 20% lies in the top ten. Sequences were obtained from blood. The receptor set was obtained from a man younger than 40 with Graves' hyperthyroidism that later progressed to Graves' ophthalmopathy.

This clonotype was detected ten times or more. This rearrangement joins TRBV28 to TRBJ2-1; TRBD2 is a possible D gene (6 bases). With 3 bases removed from V and 3 bases from J, the gap between germline ends came to 15 bases. There are 16 residues in the CDR3. Germline V gives CDR1 MDHEN, CDR2 SYDVKM. The CDR3 sequence: CASSFGGEGVYNEQFF. The CDR3 coding sequence is TGTGCCAGCAGTTTTGGAGGGGAAGGGGTCTACAATGAGCAGTTCTTC.

In this sample, this clonotype turned up a few times. This chain connects TRBV5-1 to TRBJ2-1, with 10 nucleotides matching TRBD2. The J call is doubtful: the DNA matches TRBJ2-7 better. The CDR3 runs 16 residues. CDR1 is SGHRS and CDR2 is YFSETQ in the germline V gene. CDR3 protein: CASSLVAGGSYNEQYF. The CDR3 nucleotides are TGCGCCAGCAGCTTAGTAGCGGGGGGATCCTACAATGAGCAGTACTTC.

This clonotype occurred a few times. The V call is TRBV11-2, the J call TRBJ1-5; no reliable D call. Germline lookup yields CDR1 SGHAT and CDR2 FQNNGV. This CDR3 region has 18 residues. Trimming removed 5 bases from V and 0 bases from J, with 20 bases in between. The CDR3 sequence is CASSPGEYKGFSNQPQHF. Here the CDR3 DNA reads TGTGCCAGCAGCCCCGGGGAATACAAAGGATTTAGCAATCAGCCCCAGCATTTT.

In nucleotides, the CDR3 is TGCGCCAGCAGCTTGATGAATTTGGACACGAACACTGAAGCTTTCTTT. Its translation: CASSLMNLDTNTEAFF. This chain uses TRBV5-1 with TRBJ1-1, with a tentative D call TRBD1 (5 bases). Germline V gene data show CDR1 as SGHRS and CDR2 as YFSETQ. V was shortened by 1 base and J by 1 base, with 14 bases between the two germline ends. The CDR3 is 16 residues long.

This chain links TRBV11-2 with TRBJ2-2; 9 bases fit TRBD2. V trimming: 0 bases; J trimming: 3 bases; junction bases outside the gene matches: 5. The V gene's germline CDR1 is SGHAT and CDR2 FQNNGV. CDR3 length: 17 amino acids. This CDR3 reads CASSLEPVAGDTGELFF. As DNA, the CDR3 is TGTGCCAGCAGCTTAGAGCCGGTAGCGGGGGACACCGGGGAGCTGTTTTTT.

With respect to this clonotype: This sequence may be a read error, since a much larger clone differs from it by one base. This chain connects TRBV20-1 to TRBJ2-5, with unresolved D. V dropped 0 bases and J dropped 12 bases, with 11 bases sitting between them. The CDR3 totals 11 residues. Looked up from germline, CDR1 is DFQATT and CDR2 is SNEGSKA (reference sequence). The CDR3 DNA reads TGCAGTGCTAGAGAGGGCATGGACGAGTACTTC. This encodes CSAREGMDEYF.

This chain links TRBV6-1 with TRBJ1-2; D gene ambiguous. Germline V gene data show CDR1 as MNHNS and CDR2 as SASEGT. The CDR3 loop spans 14 amino acids. The V gene lost 1 base and the J gene lost 3 bases, with 9 bases spanning the gap. The CDR3 is CASSEGRVHYGYTF. In nucleotides, the CDR3 is TGTGCCAGCAGTGAAGGGAGGGTGCACTATGGCTACACCTTC.

This clonotype has a count of ten or more. This chain connects TRBV14 to TRBJ2-3; 7 bases match TRBD2. The CDR3 sequence is 16 residues long. The germline V gene has CDR1 SGHDN and CDR2 FVKESK. V lost 2 bases to trimming and J lost 5 bases; unmatched junction nucleotides: 10. CDR3 DNA: TGTGCCAGCAGCCAACGAAGACTAGCAGGAAGAGATACGCAGTATTTT. Encoded protein: CASSQRRLAGRDTQYF.

This clonotype was picked up many times. This sequence joins TRBV6-5 and TRBJ1-2; 7 nucleotides align to TRBD1. The CDR3 extends over 15 amino acids. The V and J ends lost 0 bases and 3 bases, in that order; junction bases with no gene match: 4. Germline V lookup: CDR1 MNHEY, CDR2 SVGAGI. The CDR3 is CASSYSDRVDYGYTF. The CDR3 nucleotides read TGTGCCAGCAGTTACTCCGACAGGGTCGACTATGGCTACACCTTC.

This clonotype was recorded a few times. The chain carries TRBV5-6 and TRBJ2-4; D gene ambiguous. The CDR3 is made up of 13 amino acids. The V gene lost 7 bases and the J gene lost 3 bases, with 11 bases spanning the gap. CDR1 and CDR2 (germline): SGHDT, YYEEEE. The CDR3 spells CASLDTNKNIQYF. DNA for the CDR3: TGTGCCAGCCTCGACACAAACAAAAACATTCAGTACTTC. Using reference TRBV5-6 and TRBJ2-4 for the parts outside the CDR3, the full variable domain is DAGVTQSPTHLIKTRGQQVTLRCSPKSGHDTVSWYQQALGQGPQFIFQYYEEEERQRGNFPDRFSGHQFPNYSSELNVNALLLGDSALYLCASLDTNKNIQYFGAGTRLSVL.

This chain uses TRBV20-1 with TRBJ2-5; D gene unclear. The germline gives CDR1 DFQATT, CDR2 SNEGSKA (reference sequence). The CDR3 has 13 residues. The V gene lost 6 bases and the J gene lost 0 bases, with 11 bases spanning the gap. The CDR3 loop reads CSAGTTHQETQYF. The CDR3 DNA is TGCAGTGCCGGAACAACGCACCAAGAGACCCAGTACTTC.

The chain has TRBV11-3 and TRBJ2-5; D gene unclear. The V gene's germline CDR1 is SGHNT and CDR2 YENEEA. Between the trimmed V and J ends, which lost 6 bases and 1 base, there was a span of 15 bases. The CDR3 has 15 residues. This CDR3 is CASRPFTTSQETQYF. In DNA form, the CDR3 reads TGTGCCAGCAGACCGTTCACAACCTCCCAAGAGACCCAGTACTTC.

This sequence joins TRBV19 and TRBJ1-4; no clear D. Germline lookup yields CDR1 LNHDA and CDR2 SQIVND (reference sequence). V dropped 7 bases and J dropped 12 bases, with 24 bases sitting between them. The CDR3 consists of 15 residues. As DNA, the CDR3 is TGTGCCAGTACCCCGATGGTGGCAGGTCCCGCAGAACTGTTTTTT. It codes for CASTPMVAGPAELFF. Using reference TRBV19 and TRBJ1-4 for the parts outside the CDR3, the full variable domain is DGGITQSPKYLFRKEGQNVTLSCEQNLNHDAMYWYRQDPGQGLRLIYYSQIVNDFQKGDIAEGYSVSREKKESFPLTVTSAQKNPTAFYLCASTPMVAGPAELFFGSGTQLSVL.

At least ten counts were recorded for this clonotype. The rearrangement links TRBV2 to TRBJ1-1; D call uncertain. The V and J ends lost 10 bases and 5 bases respectively, with 11 bases between them. CDR3 size: 11 residues. Looked up from germline, CDR1 is SNHLY and CDR2 is FYNNEI. CDR3 sequence: CATAARTEAFF. CDR3 DNA sequence: TGTGCCACTGCGGCGCGGACTGAAGCTTTCTTT.

This clonotype was recorded at least ten times. The chain recombines TRBV12-3 or TRBV12-4 with TRBJ1-1, with D hard to call. Deletions cut 6 bases from V and 5 bases from J, with 16 bases between. The CDR3 covers 14 residues. CDR3 DNA sequence: TGTGCCAGCAGGGGCCGGACTTCGAATACTGAAGCTTTCTTT. Its translation is CASRGRTSNTEAFF.

The V and J genes are TRBV5-1 and TRBJ1-1, with D hard to call. Germline assignment: CDR1 SGHRS and CDR2 YFSETQ. The CDR3 has 15 residues. V dropped 0 bases and J dropped 8 bases, with 17 bases sitting between them. This CDR3 is CASSLAAGPLAEAFF. The CDR3 region has the DNA TGCGCCAGCAGCTTGGCCGCGGGCCCCCTGGCAGAAGCTTTCTTT.

Ten or more counts support this clonotype. CDR3 region: CASSLGGKQPQHF. The CDR3 nucleotides read TGTGCCAGCAGTTTAGGGGGTAAGCAGCCCCAGCATTTT. This sequence joins TRBV12-3 or TRBV12-4 and TRBJ1-5; no firm D call. The germline V and J ends were trimmed by 1 base and 7 bases, with 8 bases remaining between them. CDR3 size: 13 residues.

This chain uses TRBV3-1 with TRBJ1-5, with D possibly matching TRBD1 (5 bases). Germline V gene sequence: CDR1 LGHDT, CDR2 YNNKEL (reference sequence). The CDR3 runs to 16 residues. V lost 1 base and J lost 4, with 14 bases in between. The DNA for the CDR3 is TGTGCCAGCAGCCAAGCCCCCAGGGTAGGAAATCAGCCCCAGCATTTT. Translation: CASSQAPRVGNQPQHF.

This clonotype was recorded many times. This chain joins TRBV2 and TRBJ1-6; 8 bases match TRBD1. This CDR3 spans 14 amino acids. Trimming removed 7 bases from V and 7 bases from J; junction bases left unmatched: 6. The germline V gene encodes CDR1 SNHLY and CDR2 FYNNEI. CDR3 amino acids: CASKGTGWNSPLHF. The CDR3 DNA follows: TGTGCCAGCAAAGGGACAGGATGGAATTCACCCCTCCACTTT.

About this clonotype: Possible read error: a much larger clone is one base away. V and J are TRBV30 and TRBJ1-2; D gene unclear. Trimming removed 1 base at V and 4 bases at J, with 10 bases between. The length of the CDR3 is 13 residues. CDR1 GTSNPN and CDR2 SVGIG come from the germline V gene (reference sequence). The CDR3 reads CAWSDPAVYGYTF. In nucleotides, the CDR3 is TGTGCCTGGAGTGACCCGGCAGTCTATGGCTACACCTTC.

In this sample, this clonotype turned up many times. The V and J genes are TRBV11-3 and TRBJ1-2; D is unclear. Germline values: CDR1 SGHNT, CDR2 YENEEA. V lost 0 bases and J 8 bases, leaving 13 bases between the germline ends. The CDR3 extends over 14 amino acids. CDR3 region: CASSLDPEFEGYTF. In DNA, the CDR3 is TGTGCCAGCAGCTTAGATCCAGAGTTCGAGGGCTACACCTTC.